Shown below are 6 T cell receptor beta chains from a single sample sequenced in a study of blood T cell repertoires in COVID-19. Some clones are missing from TCRdb's copy, which holds only in-frame ones; the method was immunoSEQ multiplex PCR. Among approximately 200,000 clones listed, 65% to 90% were seen once. The sample consisted of peripheral blood. These receptors came from a woman in her forties or fifties with acute or convalescent COVID-19.

The chain recombines TRBV19 with TRBJ1-1, with 9 bases matching TRBD1. The germline V gene has CDR1 LNHDA and CDR2 SQIVND (reference sequence). The V and J ends lost 6 bases and 5 bases, in that order; junction bases with no gene match: 13. CDR3 length: 16 residues. The CDR3 bases are TGTGCCAGTAGGTCGGACAGGGGCCCCGGAGGTACTGAAGCTTTCTTT. Translation: CASRSDRGPGGTEAFF.

The V and J genes are TRBV27 and TRBJ1-5; TRBD1 matches at 7 bases. This CDR3 has 15 amino acids. V gave up 5 bases and J gave up 4 bases; unmatched junction bases: 8. Germline V gene sequence: CDR1 MNHEY, CDR2 SMNVEV (reference sequence). The CDR3 protein is CASSPGRGYNQPQHF. CDR3 DNA sequence: TGTGCCAGCAGTCCCGGCAGGGGGTATAATCAGCCCCAGCATTTT.

The chain is built from TRBV18 and TRBJ2-7; 8 bases agree with TRBD1. Trimming at V came to 6 bases and at J to 6 bases, leaving 10 bases not matched to a gene. Germline assignment: CDR1 KGHSH and CDR2 LQKENI. This CDR3 is built from 14 residues. The CDR3 DNA reads as TGTGCCAGCTCTCCCCTGGACAGGGAATCCGAGCAGTACTTC. Protein: CASSPLDRESEQYF.

In regard to this clone: Other DNA sequences within the sample encode an identical CDR3. The rearrangement joins TRBV28 to TRBJ1-2, with 9 bases fitting TRBD1. The V segment lost 5 bases and the J segment 5 bases; nucleotides outside the gene matches: 3. The germline V gene encodes CDR1 MDHEN and CDR2 SYDVKM. The CDR3 sequence is 13 residues long. CDR3 in amino acids: CASSLGQGYGYTF. The CDR3 DNA sequence: TGTGCCAGCAGTCTCGGACAGGGGTATGGCTACACCTTC.

This clone was observed a few times. The chain joins TRBV30 to TRBJ1-5; D is uncertain. This CDR3 has 13 amino acids. Looked up from germline, CDR1 is GTSNPN and CDR2 is SVGIG (reference sequence). V was shortened by 0 bases and J by 7 bases, with 10 bases between the two germline ends. CDR3 nucleotides: TGTGCCTGGAGTGTGGTGGGGAGACAGCCCCAGCATTTT. Translated, it gives CAWSVVGRQPQHF.

This sequence joins TRBV5-4 and TRBJ1-1; D ambiguous. Germline CDR1 SGHNT, CDR2 YYREEE (reference sequence). The CDR3 contains 14 residues. V was clipped by 4 bases and J by 3 bases, with 13 bases between them. The DNA of the CDR3 is TGTGCCAGCAGCCCCCACGGGAGGCACACTGAAGCTTTCTTT. It specifies CASSPHGRHTEAFF.